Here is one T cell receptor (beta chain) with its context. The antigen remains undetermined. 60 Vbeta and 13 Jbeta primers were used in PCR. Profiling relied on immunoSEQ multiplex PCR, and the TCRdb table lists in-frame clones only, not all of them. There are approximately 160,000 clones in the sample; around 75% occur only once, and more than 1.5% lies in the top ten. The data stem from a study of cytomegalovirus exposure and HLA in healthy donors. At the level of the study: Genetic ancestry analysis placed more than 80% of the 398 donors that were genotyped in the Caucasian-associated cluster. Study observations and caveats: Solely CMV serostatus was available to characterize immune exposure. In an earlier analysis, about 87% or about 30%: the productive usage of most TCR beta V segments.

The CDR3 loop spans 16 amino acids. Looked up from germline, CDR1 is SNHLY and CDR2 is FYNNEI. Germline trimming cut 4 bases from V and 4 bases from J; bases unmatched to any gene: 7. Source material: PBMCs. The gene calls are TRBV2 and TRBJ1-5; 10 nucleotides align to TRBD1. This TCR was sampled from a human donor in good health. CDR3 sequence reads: CASSAGTGVRNQPQHF. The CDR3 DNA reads TGTGCCAGCAGTGCCGGGACAGGGGTGCGGAATCAGCCCCAGCATTTT.